These T cell receptor beta chains were read from a single sample in a study of cytotoxic CD8 clonotypes in ibrutinib-treated CLL. Profiling relied on immunoSEQ multiplex PCR, and the TCRdb table lists in-frame clones only, not all of them. This table holds over 9,000 clones, around 81% found once. Here the sequenced sample was PBMCs, taken at disease progression, from a patient treated with ibrutinib. The origin of the receptors is a human donor with chronic lymphocytic leukemia. Each CDR3 is given with its conserved first and last residue. D genes are given only for firm matches. The size field is filled for only some rows; it gives once, few, many or a size class.

CDR3aa	CDR3nt	d_gene	abundance	v_gene	j_gene
CSVLGLAGGEQYF	TGCAGCGTTCTGGGACTAGCGGGAGGCGAGCAGTACTTC	TRBD2	once	TRBV29-1	TRBJ2-7
CASSLTGEQYF	TGTGCCAGCAGCTTAACGGGCGAGCAGTACTTC	.	.	TRBV7-9	TRBJ2-7
CASSSEGPTDTQYF	TGTGCCAGCAGTTCTGAGGGCCCCACAGATACGCAGTATTTT	.	.	TRBV28	TRBJ2-3
CASSLDSNQPQHF	TGTGCCAGCAGCTTGGATAGCAATCAGCCCCAGCATTTT	.	.	TRBV5-4	TRBJ1-5
CASSLGRSGGDTQYF	TGTGCCAGCAGTTTAGGGCGGAGCGGGGGAGATACGCAGTATTTT	TRBD2	.	TRBV28	TRBJ2-3
CASSHAPGLAGGTGELFF	TGTGCCAGCAGCCATGCCCCGGGACTAGCGGGAGGAACCGGGGAGCTGTTTTTT	TRBD2	.	TRBV13	TRBJ2-2
CASSQDTYSNQPQHF	TGCGCCAGCAGCCAAGACACGTATAGCAATCAGCCCCAGCATTTT	.	.	TRBV4-1	TRBJ1-5
CASSQGGSYTF	TGCGCCAGCAGCCAAGGAGGTAGCTACACCTTC	.	.	TRBV4-1	TRBJ1-2
CASRGAGTTSLTQYF	TGTGCCAGCAGGGGCGCGGGGACTACCTCGTTGACCCAGTACTTC	TRBD2	.	TRBV6-5	TRBJ2-5
CASSSPGLLLNEQFF	TGTGCCAGCAGTTCGCCGGGACTACTTCTAAATGAGCAGTTCTTC	TRBD2	.	TRBV6-6	TRBJ2-1
CASSSGSYEQYF	TGTGCCAGCAGCAGCGGGAGCTACGAGCAGTACTTC	TRBD2	.	TRBV13	TRBJ2-7
CASSLEEGFSEQYF	TGTGCCAGCAGCTTAGAGGAGGGGTTCTCCGAGCAGTACTTC	.	.	TRBV11-2	TRBJ2-7
CASSLGLAGAGELFF	TGTGCCAGCAGCTTAGGACTAGCGGGAGCCGGGGAGCTGTTTTTT	TRBD2	medium-sized	TRBV7-6	TRBJ2-2
CASSLEDVRYGYTF	TGCGCCAGCAGCTTGGAGGACGTCCGTTATGGCTACACCTTC	.	.	TRBV5-1	TRBJ1-2
CASSVDVSDEQFF	TGTGCCAGCAGCGTAGATGTCTCCGATGAGCAGTTCTTC	.	few	TRBV9	TRBJ2-1
CAISESGSGGLGPREQYF	TGTGCCATCAGTGAGTCTGGCAGTGGGGGCCTGGGGCCCCGCGAGCAGTACTTC	.	once	TRBV10-3	TRBJ2-7
CASSEPGQGSDTQYF	TGTGCCAGCAGCGAACCGGGACAGGGGTCAGATACGCAGTATTTT	TRBD1	.	TRBV5-6	TRBJ2-3
CAWNPGGLTEAFF	TGTGCCTGGAACCCGGGAGGTTTAACTGAAGCTTTCTTT	.	.	TRBV30	TRBJ1-1
CASSPIRGQNIQYF	TGTGCCAGCAGTCCCATAAGGGGGCAAAACATTCAGTACTTC	TRBD1	once	TRBV27	TRBJ2-4
CAWSAGNTIYF	TGTGCCTGGAGTGCAGGAAACACCATATATTTT	.	.	TRBV30	TRBJ1-3
CASSPLQEGGEKLFF	TGTGCCAGCTCACCACTCCAGGAAGGAGGTGAAAAACTGTTTTTT	.	few	TRBV18	TRBJ1-4
CASSLAQGARTDTQYF	TGCGCCAGCAGCTTGGCTCAGGGGGCTCGGACAGATACGCAGTATTTT	TRBD1	.	TRBV5-1	TRBJ2-3
CASSPRDSLEEQYF	TGTGCCAGCTCACCACGGGACAGCCTGGAGGAGCAGTACTTC	TRBD1	.	TRBV18	TRBJ2-7
CASSSLAKGSYNEQFF	TGTGCCAGCTCGTCACTAGCGAAGGGTTCCTACAATGAGCAGTTCTTC	TRBD2	.	TRBV18	TRBJ2-1
CASSLAVGMSIPFTDTQYF	TGTGCCAGCAGCTTAGCTGTCGGAATGTCCATTCCTTTCACAGATACGCAGTATTTT	.	.	TRBV13	TRBJ2-3
CASNPQGQGAKNIQYF	TGTGCCAGCAACCCGCAGGGACAGGGAGCCAAAAACATTCAGTACTTC	TRBD1	once	TRBV28	TRBJ2-4
CASSPGQGGYEQYF	TGTGCCAGCAGCCCGGGACAGGGGGGCTACGAGCAGTACTTC	TRBD1	.	TRBV7-9	TRBJ2-7
CASSFRTAGGRREQYF	TGTGCCAGCAGTTTTCGAACAGCGGGAGGGCGTCGGGAGCAGTACTTC	TRBD2	.	TRBV28	TRBJ2-7
CASTLGGAPGANVLTF	TGTGCCAGCACCCTTGGCGGGGCCCCTGGGGCCAACGTCCTGACTTTC	.	.	TRBV2	TRBJ2-6
CASRQGPMAGEQYF	TGCGCCAGCAGGCAGGGGCCCATGGCAGGGGAGCAGTACTTC	.	.	TRBV4-1	TRBJ2-7
CASSWGQFSYEQYF	TGTGCCAGCAGCTGGGGACAATTCTCCTACGAGCAGTACTTC	.	.	TRBV5-4	TRBJ2-7
CASSFQNSYEQYF	TGTGCCAGCAGCTTCCAGAACTCCTACGAGCAGTACTTC	.	.	TRBV7-9	TRBJ2-7
CASGTGNTYEQYF	TGCGCCAGCGGGACGGGGAATACCTACGAGCAGTACTTC	.	.	TRBV23-1	TRBJ2-7
CASSLGISYEQYF	TGTGCCAGCAGCTTAGGGATATCCTACGAGCAGTACTTC	.	.	TRBV11-3	TRBJ2-7
CASKGPGFMNTEAFF	TGTGCCAGTAAGGGACCAGGTTTTATGAACACTGAAGCTTTCTTT	.	.	TRBV19	TRBJ1-1
CASSLGTVSYNEQFF	TGTGCCAGCAGTCTAGGGACTGTCTCCTACAATGAGCAGTTCTTC	.	.	TRBV28	TRBJ2-1
CASSFERGSTDTQYF	TGTGCCAGCAGTTTTGAGCGGGGCAGCACAGATACGCAGTATTTT	TRBD2	.	TRBV27	TRBJ2-3
CASSLGSSYENEAFF	TGTGCCAGCAGCTTGGGATCGAGTTATGAGAATGAAGCTTTCTTT	.	.	TRBV5-6	TRBJ1-1
CASTMDRVYNEQFF	TGCGCCAGCACCATGGACAGGGTATACAATGAGCAGTTCTTC	TRBD1	few	TRBV5-1	TRBJ2-1
CASSLSGAEAFF	TGTGCCAGCAGTTTGTCAGGGGCTGAAGCTTTCTTT	.	.	TRBV28	TRBJ1-1
CASSWLRQSRANVLTF	TGTGCCAGCAGTTGGTTACGACAAAGTCGGGCCAACGTCCTGACTTTC	.	.	TRBV6-9	TRBJ2-6
CASSLGSDEQYF	TGTGCCAGCAGCTTAGGATCGGACGAGCAGTACTTC	.	.	TRBV7-9	TRBJ2-7
CASSPGQVREKLFF	TGTGCCAGCAGCCCAGGACAGGTTCGGGAAAAACTGTTTTTT	TRBD1	.	TRBV6-5	TRBJ1-4
CASSPARLYRELFF	TGTGCCAGCTCACCGGCTCGGTTGTACAGGGAGCTGTTTTTT	.	.	TRBV18	TRBJ2-2
CASSYLAGSYEQYF	TGTGCCAGCAGCTACCTAGCGGGATCCTACGAGCAGTACTTC	TRBD2	.	TRBV7-6	TRBJ2-7
CASSPGHTGEKLFF	TGTGCCAGCAGTCCCGGACATACGGGGGAAAAACTGTTTTTT	.	.	TRBV28	TRBJ1-4
CASSLRTANTGELFF	TGTGCCAGCTCACTACGGACAGCGAACACCGGGGAGCTGTTTTTT	.	.	TRBV18	TRBJ2-2